This entry describes one T cell receptor (beta chain). Its target is unknown. This sample was taken from a study of T cell responses to AZD1222 COVID-19 vaccine. Overall study findings and caveats: Reportedly, close to half of spike-specific TCRs are directed against unmutated variant regions. Researchers took repertoire samples only after the peak T cell response had come. The donor group comprised mostly white British people and more females; the analysis possibly underestimated clonal diversity.

The germline CDR1 and CDR2 sequences are SGHTA and FQGNSA. This CDR3 is 17 amino acids long. With V trimmed by 5 bases and J by 4 bases, 11 bases remained unmatched. Measured with immunoSEQ multiplex PCR; TCRdb has only the in-frame clones, and not every one. Of under 200,000 clones in the sample, 91% were seen once. The sample in question was peripheral blood, obtained on day 0 of AZD1222 vaccination. This TCR was sampled from an adult in good health. The rearrangement links TRBV7-2 to TRBJ2-2, with TRBD2 identical over 9 bases. CDR3 bases: TGTGCCAGCAGCCTCGCGGGGGGGGCCGGAATCACCGGGGAGCTGTTTTTT. The encoded protein is CASSLAGGAGITGELFF.